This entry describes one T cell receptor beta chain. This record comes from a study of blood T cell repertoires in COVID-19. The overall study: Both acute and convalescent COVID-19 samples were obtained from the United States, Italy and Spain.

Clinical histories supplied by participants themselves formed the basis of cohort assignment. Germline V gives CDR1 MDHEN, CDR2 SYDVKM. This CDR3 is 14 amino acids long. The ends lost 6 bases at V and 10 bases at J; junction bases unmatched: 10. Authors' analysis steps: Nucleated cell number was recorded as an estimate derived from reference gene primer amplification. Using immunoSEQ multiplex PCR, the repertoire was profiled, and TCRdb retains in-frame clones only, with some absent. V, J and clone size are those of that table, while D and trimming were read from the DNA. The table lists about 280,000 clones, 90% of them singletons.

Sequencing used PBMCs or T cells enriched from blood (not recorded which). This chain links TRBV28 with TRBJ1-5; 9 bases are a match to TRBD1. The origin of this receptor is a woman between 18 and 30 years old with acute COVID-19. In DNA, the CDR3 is TGTGCCAGCAGCCCGGGACAGGGATTTCGCCCCCAGCATTTT. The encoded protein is CASSPGQGFRPQHF.